This T cell receptor beta chain was sequenced for a study of blood T cell repertoires in COVID-19. Study summary: Samples came from the United States, Italy and Spain, spanning acute and convalescent COVID-19.

Those enrolled in Seattle joined during active infection and were followed longitudinally afterward. Libraries were prepared by immunoSEQ multiplex PCR; TCRdb keeps only in-frame clonotypes and omits some of them. This table holds about 43,000 clones, just under 90% found once. Germline V gene sequence: CDR1 SEHNR, CDR2 FQNEAQ (reference sequence). The CDR3 sequence is 15 residues long. V was pared by 3 bases and J by 4 bases, with 6 bases of the junction left unmatched. What was sequenced was peripheral blood. The V gene is TRBV7-9, the J gene TRBJ1-3; 7 positions match TRBD1. This clonotype was obtained from a man between 40 and 49 years old with COVID-19, enrolled during active disease. The CDR3 region is CASSFPGQRGNTIYF. In nucleotides, the CDR3 is TGTGCCAGCAGCTTTCCGGGACAGCGGGGAAACACCATATATTTT.